The 24 T cell receptor beta chains reported below all come from one sample, sequenced in a study of blood T cells in healthy people across ages. A sample-barcoded 5' primer and a J-beta primer mix were used in a second PCR of roughly 7 to 11 cycles. TCRdb processed the 5' RACE reads anew with MiXCR; each CDR3 protein has one entry. The sample shows some 640,000 distinct CDR3 sequences, roughly 30% of them seen only once. Sequencing was done on a sample of blood. These receptors originate from a woman older than 75 in good health.

This clonotype was seen at least ten times. This sequence joins TRBV20-1 and TRBJ2-2, with D unresolved. The CDR3 runs to 13 residues. V lost 3 bases and J 1 base, leaving 6 bases between the germline ends. Germline V gene sequence: CDR1 DFQATT, CDR2 SNEGSKA (reference sequence). The CDR3 protein is CSASPRNTGELFF. The CDR3 DNA sequence: TGCAGTGCTAGCCCGAGGAACACCGGGGAGCTGTTTTTT.

In its sample, this clonotype was seen a few times. The rearrangement links TRBV30 to TRBJ2-7, with a tentative D call TRBD1 (5 bases). The germline V gene has CDR1 GTSNPN and CDR2 SVGIG (reference sequence). The CDR3 contains 14 residues. With 4 bases removed from V and 0 bases from J, the gap between germline ends came to 13 bases. The CDR3 spells CAWTGRPFSYEQYF. Written as DNA, the CDR3 is TGTGCCTGGACAGGGCGGCCGTTCTCCTACGAGCAGTACTTC. Filled out from reference TRBV30 and TRBJ2-7, the complete variable domain reads SQTIHQWPATLVQPVGSPLSLECTVEGTSNPNLYWYRQAAGRGLQLLFYSVGIGQISSEVPQNLSASRPQDRQFILSSKKLLLSDSGFYLCAWTGRPFSYEQYFGPGTRLTVT.

Only one count was recorded for this clonotype. V usage is TRBV5-1 and J usage is TRBJ1-1; perhaps TRBD1 as D (5 bases). The germline CDR1 and CDR2 sequences are SGHRS and YFSETQ. V was pared by 1 base and J by 2 bases, with 15 bases between. The CDR3 sequence is 16 residues long. CDR3 bases: TGCGCCAGCAGCTTGAAAGGGACTGTTCGCAACACTGAAGCTTTCTTT. This translates into CASSLKGTVRNTEAFF. Based on the CDR3 plus reference TRBV5-1 and TRBJ1-1, the full variable domain is KAGVTQTPRYLIKTRGQQVTLSCSPISGHRSVSWYQQTPGQGLQFLFEYFSETQRNKGNFPGRFSGRQFSNSRSEMNVSTLELGDSALYLCASSLKGTVRNTEAFFGQGTRLTVV.

This clonotype was picked up one time. The genes are TRBV19 and TRBJ2-1, with 9 bases fitting TRBD2. The CDR3 totals 18 residues. V shed 5 bases and J 6 bases; nucleotides not matched to a gene: 17. Germline V lookup: CDR1 LNHDA, CDR2 SQIVND (reference sequence). CDR3 bases: TGTGCCAGTAGTGGGGAGAGGGGCGGGGGGGCCTTGGGCAATGAGCAGTTCTTC. Protein: CASSGERGGGALGNEQFF. The full variable domain, its missing parts supplied by reference TRBV19 and TRBJ2-1, is DGGITQSPKYLFRKEGQNVTLSCEQNLNHDAMYWYRQDPGQGLRLIYYSQIVNDFQKGDIAEGYSVSREKKESFPLTVTSAQKNPTAFYLCASSGERGGGALGNEQFFGPGTRLTVL.

With respect to this clonotype: This clone may be a read error of a much larger clone one base away. V is TRBV12-3 or TRBV12-4 and J is TRBJ1-6; no reliable D call. The CDR3 is 15 residues long. CDR3 sequence reads: CASSLRAAYNSPPHF. The CDR3 DNA reads TGTGCCAGCAGTCTCCGAGCAGCCTATAATTCACCCCCCCACTTT.

This clonotype has at least ten counts. V gene TRBV29-1 combines with J gene TRBJ2-3; 15 nucleotides agree with TRBD2. V gave up 7 bases and J gave up 4 bases; unmatched junction bases: 6. The germline V gene has CDR1 SQVTM and CDR2 ANQGSEA. This CDR3 region has 15 residues. CDR3 in amino acids: CSGSGTSGGSDTQYF. CDR3 bases: TGCAGCGGGTCCGGGACTAGCGGGGGGTCAGATACGCAGTATTTT.

In its sample, this clonotype was seen many times. The rearrangement joins TRBV5-5 to TRBJ1-2, with unresolved D. The CDR3 sequence is 14 residues long. Trimming removed 4 bases at V and 4 bases at J, with 14 bases between. CDR1 is SGHKS and CDR2 is YYEKEE in the germline V gene (reference sequence). The CDR3 DNA sequence: TGTGCCAGCAGCCCATCCCGCTCCCGCTATGGCTACACCTTC. Translating gives CASSPSRSRYGYTF.

This clonotype was seen a few times. A much larger clone lies a single base off, so this may be a read error. The chain employs TRBV6-5 and TRBJ1-2; D is undetermined. Per the germline V gene, CDR1 is MNHEY and CDR2 is SVGAGI. The CDR3 is 13 residues long. Deletions cut 7 bases from V and 4 bases from J, with 13 bases between. CDR3 amino acids: CASKTGSGYGYTF. The CDR3 DNA sequence: TGTGCCAGCAAAACCGGCAGTGGCTATGGCTACACCTTC.

The chain has TRBV9 and TRBJ2-3; 8 bases map to TRBD1. The CDR3 is 15 residues long. Germline lookup yields CDR1 SGDLS and CDR2 YYNGEE. V dropped 0 bases and J dropped 3; count of bases not matched to a gene: 3. In nucleotides, the CDR3 is TGTGCCAGCAGCGTAGGAGACAGGGGAACAGATACGCAGTATTTT. It is translated as CASSVGDRGTDTQYF.

This clonotype was recorded at least ten times. The chain links TRBV27 to TRBJ2-7; D gene uncertain. Germline V gives CDR1 MNHEY, CDR2 SMNVEV (reference sequence). The CDR3 totals 13 residues. Trimming left V 0 bases short and J 1 base short, with 4 bases between. The CDR3 sequence is CASSLSWSYEQYF. DNA for the CDR3: TGTGCCAGCAGTTTATCATGGTCCTACGAGCAGTACTTC.

The V and J genes are TRBV25-1 and TRBJ1-1, with D maybe TRBD1 (5 bases). The CDR3 contains 15 residues. CDR1 MGHDK and CDR2 SYGVNS come from the germline V gene. The ends were cut back, 6 bases at V and 6 bases at J, with 20 bases in the middle. This chain's CDR3 is CASSNGGTGPAEAFF. The DNA of the CDR3 is TGTGCCAGCAGCAACGGGGGGACCGGACCCGCTGAAGCTTTCTTT. Combining the CDR3 with reference TRBV25-1 and TRBJ1-1 gives the whole variable domain EADIYQTPRYLVIGTGKKITLECSQTMGHDKMYWYQQDPGMELHLIHYSYGVNSTEKGDLSSESTVSRIRTEHFPLTLESARPSHTSQYLCASSNGGTGPAEAFFGQGTRLTVV.

This rearrangement joins TRBV20-1 to TRBJ2-1; 8 bases agree with TRBD2. In germline, CDR1 is DFQATT, CDR2 SNEGSKA (reference sequence). The CDR3 extends over 15 amino acids. After removal of 6 bases from V and 6 bases from J, the junction contained 13 bases not matched to a gene. The chain's CDR3 is CSANGLAGTCNEQFF. The CDR3 DNA is TGCAGTGCAAATGGACTAGCAGGGACCTGCAATGAGCAGTTCTTC.

Comments on this clonotype: One base away lies a much larger clone, so this may be a sequencing read error. The CDR3 nucleotides are TGCAGTGCTAGGACAGGGACGAGCAATCGGCCCCAGCATTTT. Amino acids: CSARTGTSNRPQHF. This sequence joins TRBV20-1 and TRBJ1-5, with 7 bases that match TRBD1. Germline CDR1 reads DFQATT; CDR2 reads SNEGSKA (reference sequence). The CDR3 has 14 residues.

This clonotype has at least ten counts. V is TRBV5-6 and J is TRBJ1-2, with a possible D match to TRBD1 (5 bases). The germline CDR1 and CDR2 sequences are SGHDT and YYEEEE. CDR3 length: 14 amino acids. The V gene lost 3 bases and the J gene lost 6 bases, with 15 bases spanning the gap. This CDR3 is CASSSLTEIHGYTF. The CDR3 DNA follows: TGTGCCAGCAGCTCCTTGACAGAGATCCATGGCTACACCTTC.

Only a few counts were recorded for this clonotype. This rearrangement joins TRBV7-6 to TRBJ1-1; TRBD1 matches 7 bases. Germline loops: CDR1 SGHVS, CDR2 FNYEAQ. V trimming: 5 bases; J trimming: 7 bases; junction bases outside the gene matches: 10. The CDR3 contains 14 residues. The CDR3 nucleotides are TGTGCCAGCAGCCACGAAGGGGGCCGAGTTGAAGCTTTCTTT. Translation gives CASSHEGGRVEAFF. Based on the CDR3 plus reference TRBV7-6 and TRBJ1-1, the full variable domain is GAGVSQSPRYKVTKRGQDVALRCDPISGHVSLYWYRQALGQGPEFLTYFNYEAQQDKSGLPNDRFSAERPEGSISTLTIQRTEQRDSAMYRCASSHEGGRVEAFFGQGTRLTVV.

The table lists this clonotype with many counts. The gene calls are TRBV27 and TRBJ2-3, with D possibly matching TRBD2 (5 bases). V lost 5 bases and J lost 6, with 9 bases in between. The germline V gene encodes CDR1 MNHEY and CDR2 SMNVEV (reference sequence). The CDR3 runs 12 residues. CDR3 sequence: CASSPRVDTQYF. The CDR3 bases are TGTGCCAGCAGTCCGAGGGTGGATACGCAGTATTTT.

The chain recombines TRBV7-2 with TRBJ1-4; no reliable D call. Germline values: CDR1 SGHTA, CDR2 FQGNSA. The CDR3 consists of 18 residues. V was shortened by 5 bases and J by 3 bases, with 22 bases between the two germline ends. In DNA, the CDR3 is TGTGCCAGCAGCCTTATCGATTTCCCACGCGCGTCTAATGAAAAACTGTTTTTT. The encoded protein is CASSLIDFPRASNEKLFF.

This clonotype was seen at least ten times. The chain is built from TRBV20-1 and TRBJ1-6, with 8 bases aligning to TRBD1. Germline V gene sequence: CDR1 DFQATT, CDR2 SNEGSKA (reference sequence). The CDR3 extends over 14 amino acids. Germline trimming cut 3 bases from V and 5 bases from J; bases unmatched to any gene: 3. The CDR3 bases are TGCAGTGCTAGTTCGGACAGGGATAATTCACCCCTCCACTTT. Its translation is CSASSDRDNSPLHF.

This clonotype appeared many times. DNA for the CDR3: TGTGCCAGCAGCCGGACTAGCGGGGGGGAAGATGAGCAGTTCTTC. Amino acids: CASSRTSGGEDEQFF. This chain links TRBV7-3 with TRBJ2-1; 15 nucleotides line up with TRBD2. V lost 5 bases, J lost 8 bases, and 4 bases stayed unmatched. CDR1 and CDR2 from the germline V gene are SGHTA and FQGTGA. The CDR3 loop spans 15 amino acids.

The table lists this clonotype with many counts. The germline gene is not matched at one end of the junction; a read error may be the cause. This chain uses TRBV9 with TRBJ1-6; tentatively, D is TRBD1 (6 bases). Per the germline V gene, CDR1 is SGDLS and CDR2 is YYNGEE. This CDR3 is built from 13 residues. CDR3 region: CASSVGGNSPLHF. DNA of the CDR3: TGTGCCAGCAGTGTAGGGGGTAATTCACCCCTCCACTTT.

This clonotype was seen more than once but under ten times. Just one base apart from a much larger clone, this may be a read error. The chain couples TRBV5-1 to TRBJ1-2; 9 bases line up with TRBD1. V lost 3 bases, J lost 5 bases, and 5 bases stayed unmatched. The CDR3 has 14 amino acids. The germline gives CDR1 SGHRS, CDR2 YFSETQ. The CDR3 nucleotides read TGCGCCAGCAGCTGGGACAGGGCGGAGTATGGCTACACCTTC. The encoded protein is CASSWDRAEYGYTF.

This clonotype was counted at least ten times. The chain has TRBV4-1 and TRBJ2-3, with 11 nucleotides matching TRBD2. V trimming: 1 base; J trimming: 4 bases; junction bases outside the gene matches: 4. Germline-derived CDR1 and CDR2 are MGHRA and YSYEKL. The CDR3 contains 16 residues. CDR3: CASSQALAGGADTQYF. The CDR3 bases are TGCGCCAGCAGCCAAGCGCTAGCGGGGGGCGCAGATACGCAGTATTTT.

This clonotype was picked up a small number of times. The rearrangement links TRBV7-2 to TRBJ1-2; TRBD1 aligns across 7 bases. Per germline, CDR1 SGHTA and CDR2 FQGNSA. The V segment lost 7 bases and the J segment 2 bases; nucleotides outside the gene matches: 4. The CDR3 runs 13 residues. CDR3 in amino acids: CASTARGNYGYTF. CDR3 DNA sequence: TGTGCCAGCACCGCCAGGGGGAACTATGGCTACACCTTC.

This clonotype was observed a handful of times. The rearrangement uses TRBV7-2 and TRBJ1-2; D might be TRBD1 (5 bases). V lost 5 bases to trimming and J lost 2 bases, with 15 bases between them. The CDR3 is made up of 15 amino acids. Germline loops: CDR1 SGHTA, CDR2 FQGNSA. The CDR3 sequence: CASSNSGGKNYGYTF. The CDR3 DNA reads as TGTGCCAGCAGCAACAGCGGGGGAAAGAACTATGGCTACACCTTC.